Following are 27 T cell receptor beta chains from one sample sequenced in a study of T cells in Graves' hyperthyroidism and ophthalmopathy. The TCR beta CDR3 regions underwent amplification using RNA transcripts as the source. TCR CDR3 regions were first amplified by RT-PCR with HTBI primers. TCRdb analysed the multiplex PCR reads with MiXCR anew, one entry per CDR3 protein. The table has roughly 600,000 distinct CDR3 sequences, about 14% seen once. Specimen: blood. The source of these receptors is a woman aged 45-59 years with Graves' ophthalmopathy.

This clonotype turned up a few times. The chain carries TRBV2 and TRBJ1-4; TRBD1 matches 10 bases. The CDR3 is 12 residues long. V was pared by 7 bases and J by 10 bases, with 3 bases of the junction left unmatched. Germline V gives CDR1 SNHLY, CDR2 FYNNEI. In nucleotides, the CDR3 is TGTGCCAGCATGGGGGACAGGGGAAAACTGTTTTTT. Encoded protein: CASMGDRGKLFF.

In its sample, this clonotype was seen many times. This chain connects TRBV28 to TRBJ1-5; tentative D call: TRBD1 (5 bases). V shed 3 bases and J shed 2 bases, with 8 bases lying between them. The CDR3 runs to 14 residues. Germline CDR1 is MDHEN and CDR2 is SYDVKM. CDR3 sequence: CASSFLGRNQPQHF. The DNA for the CDR3 is TGTGCCAGCAGTTTCTTGGGACGCAATCAGCCCCAGCATTTT.

The sample holds many counts of this clonotype. The V call is TRBV29-1, the J call TRBJ2-3; 8 nucleotides agree with TRBD2. The germline CDR1 and CDR2 sequences are SQVTM and ANQGSEA. The CDR3 loop spans 14 amino acids. Germline trimming cut 7 bases from V and 1 base from J; bases unmatched to any gene: 7. Here the CDR3 DNA reads TGCAGCGCCGTTGGGCGGGAGGGCACAGATACGCAGTATTTT. Protein product: CSAVGREGTDTQYF.

This clonotype was found many times. This chain uses TRBV7-2 with TRBJ1-2; D perhaps matches TRBD1 (6 bases). The CDR3 length is 14 residues. From germline, CDR1 is SGHTA and CDR2 FQGNSA. V shed 4 bases and J shed 5 bases, with 14 bases lying between them. The CDR3: CASSSIDRTYGYTF. The DNA for the CDR3 is TGTGCCAGCAGCTCGATAGACAGGACGTATGGCTACACCTTC.

A remark on this clonotype: This sequence may be a read error, since a much larger clone differs from it by one base. Here the CDR3 reads CASSAGGQGAGYEQYF. For the CDR3, the DNA is TGTGCCAGCAGTGCAGGGGGACAGGGGGCAGGGTACGAGCAGTACTTC. The chain is built from TRBV28 and TRBJ2-7; 12 bases agree with TRBD1. The J segment lost 4 bases and the V segment lost 5 bases, leaving 9 bases of the junction unmatched. This CDR3 region has 16 residues. Germline assignment: CDR1 MDHEN and CDR2 SYDVKM. Using reference TRBV28 and TRBJ2-7 for the parts outside the CDR3, the full variable domain is DVKVTQSSRYLVKRTGEKVFLECVQDMDHENMFWYRQDPGLGLRLIYFSYDVKMKEKGDIPEGYSVSREKKERFSLILESASTNQTSMYLCASSAGGQGAGYEQYFGPGTRLTVT.

This clonotype was counted at least ten times. This chain uses TRBV10-3 with TRBJ2-3; 11 bases align to TRBD2. The germline V gene has CDR1 ENHRY and CDR2 SYGVKD. This CDR3 has 16 amino acids. The V segment lost 5 bases and the J segment 2 bases; nucleotides outside the gene matches: 6. For the CDR3, the DNA is TGTGCCATCAGTATGGCTAGCGGGAGGAACACAGATACGCAGTATTTT. Amino acids: CAISMASGRNTDTQYF.

This clonotype was recorded at least ten times. The rearrangement links TRBV9 to TRBJ2-3; TRBD2 is a possible D gene (6 bases). This CDR3 has 14 residues. The germline gives CDR1 SGDLS, CDR2 YYNGEE. V lost 0 bases and J 2 bases, leaving 7 bases between the germline ends. The CDR3 DNA sequence: TGTGCCAGCAGCGTAGCGGACTACACAGATACGCAGTATTTT. Its translation is CASSVADYTDTQYF.

This clonotype was picked up many times. This rearrangement joins TRBV5-1 to TRBJ2-1; 7 nucleotides align to TRBD2. Germline CDR1 is SGHRS and CDR2 is YFSETQ. The V and J ends lost 1 base and 3 bases, in that order; junction bases with no gene match: 4. The CDR3 spans 15 residues. The DNA of the CDR3 is TGCGCCAGCAGCTTGAGTCTAGCGGTCTACAATGAGCAGTTCTTC. Residues: CASSLSLAVYNEQFF.

This clonotype was recorded a few times. This chain connects TRBV4-1 to TRBJ1-1; D might be TRBD1 (5 bases). This CDR3 contains 17 residues. The germline V and J ends were trimmed by 3 bases and 0 bases, with 17 bases remaining between them. Germline V lookup: CDR1 MGHRA, CDR2 YSYEKL. CDR3 loop: CASSQIERGLMNTEAFF. The CDR3 DNA reads as TGCGCCAGCAGCCAGATCGAGAGGGGACTGATGAACACTGAAGCTTTCTTT.

At least ten counts were recorded for this clonotype. The chain couples TRBV7-2 to TRBJ2-1; D is unresolved. This CDR3 contains 14 residues. Germline V CDR1 and CDR2: SGHTA, FQGNSA. Trimming pared 1 base from V and 5 bases from J, leaving 9 bases between. The CDR3 DNA reads as TGTGCCAGCAGCTTAGTGTTTTCGGACAATGAGCAGTTCTTC. Residues: CASSLVFSDNEQFF.

The CDR3 loop is CASSAQRPGLAGVDEQFF. DNA of the CDR3: TGTGCCAGCAGCGCACAGCGTCCGGGACTAGCGGGGGTCGATGAGCAGTTCTTC. J is TRBJ2-1 and V is TRBV9; TRBD2 agrees at 14 bases. There are 18 residues in the CDR3. J lost 8 bases, V lost 3 bases, and 13 bases had no gene match. In germline, CDR1 is SGDLS, CDR2 YYNGEE.

This clonotype was detected many times. The rearrangement uses TRBV7-2 and TRBJ2-2; D remains ambiguous. This CDR3 spans 14 amino acids. Germline V gene sequence: CDR1 SGHTA, CDR2 FQGNSA. The V end was cut by 1 base, the J end by 7 bases, with 10 bases between. CDR3 in DNA: TGTGCCAGCAGCTTAGGAAGGGTGTACGGGGAGCTGTTTTTT. Its protein is CASSLGRVYGELFF.

The chain combines TRBV6-1 with TRBJ2-7; D is unresolved. The CDR3 runs to 14 residues. Germline V gene sequence: CDR1 MNHNS, CDR2 SASEGT. Trimming stripped 2 bases from V and 0 bases from J, with 8 bases between. CDR3 sequence reads: CASSEWTHSYEQYF. Here the CDR3 DNA reads TGTGCCAGCAGTGAATGGACCCACTCCTACGAGCAGTACTTC.

The chain couples TRBV29-1 to TRBJ2-5; tentative D call: TRBD2 (5 bases). Trimming removed 2 bases from V and 0 bases from J, with 19 bases in between. Germline assignment: CDR1 SQVTM and CDR2 ANQGSEA. The CDR3 spans 17 residues. CDR3 sequence: CSVERAKDRRYQETQYF. As DNA, the CDR3 is TGCAGCGTTGAAAGGGCCAAAGATAGGAGGTACCAAGAGACCCAGTACTTC.

In its sample, this clonotype was seen a few times. The CDR3 region is CASSPEGAGYEQYF. For the CDR3, the DNA is TGTGCCAGCAGCCCAGAGGGGGCGGGTTACGAGCAGTACTTC. The rearrangement joins TRBV9 to TRBJ2-7; 7 nucleotides match TRBD1. V gave up 4 bases and J gave up 4 bases; unmatched junction bases: 8. CDR1 SGDLS and CDR2 YYNGEE come from the germline V gene. CDR3 length equals 14 residues.

This clonotype was detected ten times or more. The rearrangement links TRBV15 to TRBJ1-2; 8 bases agree with TRBD1. The CDR3 is made up of 14 amino acids. Per germline, CDR1 LNHNV and CDR2 YYDKDF (reference sequence). V was pared by 5 bases and J by 8 bases, with 10 bases of the junction left unmatched. CDR3 amino acids: CATSSGRGLGGYTF. CDR3 bases: TGTGCCACCAGCTCGGGCAGGGGGCTTGGAGGCTACACCTTC. The full variable domain, with the rest looked up from reference TRBV15 and TRBJ1-2, is DAMVIQNPRYQVTQFGKPVTLSCSQTLNHNVMYWYQQKSSQAPKLLFHYYDKDFNNEADTPDNFQSRRPNTSFCFLDIRSPGLGDTAMYLCATSSGRGLGGYTFGSGTRLTVV.

This clonotype has at least ten counts. The chain couples TRBV18 to TRBJ1-6, with 10 bases fitting TRBD1. Germline assignment: CDR1 KGHSH and CDR2 LQKENI. The V and J ends lost 3 bases and 9 bases, in that order; junction bases with no gene match: 5. This CDR3 comprises 15 residues. In DNA form, the CDR3 reads TGTGCCAGCTCACCTGGCCGGGACAGGGGTTCACCCCTCCACTTT. This encodes CASSPGRDRGSPLHF.

The rearrangement joins TRBV6-2 or TRBV6-3 to TRBJ2-1; 8 bases line up with TRBD2. Losses at the gene ends were 2 bases for V and 9 bases for J; bases not matched to a gene: 6. There are 14 residues in the CDR3. Germline V lookup: CDR1 MNHEY, CDR2 SVGEGT. The CDR3 loop reads CASSYGTGGVEQFF. The CDR3 coding sequence is TGTGCCAGCAGTTACGGGACGGGAGGGGTTGAGCAGTTCTTC.

This clonotype showed up just a few times. The gene calls are TRBV9 and TRBJ2-7, with 9 bases that match TRBD1. Germline trimming cut 4 bases from V and 5 bases from J; bases unmatched to any gene: 7. This CDR3 contains 14 residues. Germline lookup yields CDR1 SGDLS and CDR2 YYNGEE. The CDR3 spells CASSPWDRADEQYF. The CDR3 nucleotides are TGTGCCAGCAGCCCTTGGGACAGGGCCGACGAGCAGTACTTC. The full variable domain, its missing parts supplied by reference TRBV9 and TRBJ2-7, is DSGVTQTPKHLITATGQRVTLRCSPRSGDLSVYWYQQSLDQGLQFLIQYYNGEERAKGNILERFSAQQFPDLHSELNLSSLELGDSALYFCASSPWDRADEQYFGPGTRLTVT.

This chain uses TRBV18 with TRBJ2-5; 7 bases agree with TRBD2. The CDR3 spans 16 residues. CDR1 is KGHSH and CDR2 is LQKENI in the germline V gene. V trimming: 1 base; J trimming: 5 bases; junction bases outside the gene matches: 10. CDR3 in amino acids: CASSPRAGGSGETQYF. CDR3 DNA sequence: TGTGCCAGCTCACCACGAGCGGGCGGGAGTGGTGAGACCCAGTACTTC.

To note about this clonotype: A much larger clonotype is one base distant, so this may be a read error. The rearrangement joins TRBV2 to TRBJ1-2, with no clear D. Germline values: CDR1 SNHLY, CDR2 FYNNEI. The CDR3 is 14 residues long. CDR3 region: CASSEGYSDYGYAF. Written as DNA, the CDR3 is TGTGCCAGCAGTGAAGGGTACAGCGACTATGGCTACGCCTTC.

This clonotype appeared a few times. The V and J genes are TRBV29-1 and TRBJ1-1; a possible D gene is TRBD1 (6 bases). The CDR3 runs to 10 residues. CDR1 and CDR2 from the germline V gene are SQVTM and ANQGSEA. V dropped 4 bases and J dropped 7 bases, with 7 bases sitting between them. CDR3 nucleotide sequence: TGCAGCGTTGGGACAGATGAAGCTTTCTTT. It specifies CSVGTDEAFF. Variable domain in full (rest from reference TRBV29-1 and TRBJ1-1): SAVISQKPSRDICQRGTSLTIQCQVDSQVTMMFWYRQQPGQSLTLIATANQGSEATYESGFVIDKFPISRPNLTFSTLTVSNMSPEDSSIYLCSVGTDEAFFGQGTRLTVV.

Comment on this clonotype: Just one base apart from a much larger clone, this may be a read error. The chain uses TRBV3-1 and TRBJ1-6; D may be TRBD1 (5 bases). The CDR3 contains 17 residues. The germline CDR1 and CDR2 sequences are LGHDT and YNNKEL (reference sequence). The germline V and J ends were trimmed by 6 bases and 9 bases, with 24 bases remaining between them. The CDR3 bases are TGTGCCAGCAGTCCAGACCCAGGGTTTCGGAGGAGTTCACCCCTCCACTTT. Translating it yields CASSPDPGFRRSSPLHF. Full variable domain (remainder filled in from reference TRBV3-1 and TRBJ1-6): DTAVSQTPKYLVTQMGNDKSIKCEQNLGHDTMYWYKQDSKKFLKIMFSYNNKELIINETVPNRFSPKSPDKAHLNLHINSLELGDSAVYFCASSPDPGFRRSSPLHFGNGTRLTVT.

This clonotype was counted ten times or more. This CDR3 is CASGSPYEQYF. CDR3 DNA: TGTGCCAGCGGATCCCCATACGAGCAGTACTTC. The rearrangement joins TRBV6-2 or TRBV6-3 to TRBJ2-7, with D unclear. CDR1 and CDR2 from the germline V gene are MNHEY and SVGEGT. Trimming left V 8 bases short and J 4 bases short, with 9 bases between. The CDR3 extends over 11 amino acids.

The chain carries TRBV7-8 and TRBJ2-7, with 8 bases identical to TRBD2. The CDR3 has 16 amino acids. V was clipped by 5 bases and J by 6 bases; unmatched bases: 15. Germline V gene sequence: CDR1 SGHVS, CDR2 FQNEAQ. CDR3 DNA: TGTGCCAGCAGCGACGGGAGGGTCCCTACTCTGCGCGAGCAGTACTTC. Its translation is CASSDGRVPTLREQYF. Using reference TRBV7-8 and TRBJ2-7 for the parts outside the CDR3, the full variable domain is GAGVSQSPRYKVAKRGQDVALRCDPISGHVSLFWYQQALGQGPEFLTYFQNEAQLDKSGLPSDRFFAERPEGSVSTLKIQRTQQEDSAVYLCASSDGRVPTLREQYFGPGTRLTVT.

In this sample, this clonotype turned up many times. This chain's CDR3 is CSASTSGRVDEQYF. CDR3 DNA: TGCAGTGCTAGCACTAGCGGGAGGGTCGACGAGCAGTACTTC. V gene TRBV20-1 combines with J gene TRBJ2-7; 13 nucleotides agree with TRBD2. CDR1 and CDR2 (germline): DFQATT, SNEGSKA (reference sequence). The V segment lost 3 bases and the J segment 5 bases; nucleotides outside the gene matches: 4. The CDR3 extends over 14 amino acids.

There are many counts of this clonotype. This chain connects TRBV20-1 to TRBJ1-2, with D maybe TRBD1 (5 bases). Trimming pared 2 bases from V and 8 bases from J, leaving 15 bases between. The germline CDR1 and CDR2 sequences are DFQATT and SNEGSKA (reference sequence). The CDR3 has 13 amino acids. CDR3 amino acids: CSARPPGLYGYTF. CDR3 sequence (DNA): TGCAGTGCTAGACCGCCGGGACTTTACGGCTACACCTTC.